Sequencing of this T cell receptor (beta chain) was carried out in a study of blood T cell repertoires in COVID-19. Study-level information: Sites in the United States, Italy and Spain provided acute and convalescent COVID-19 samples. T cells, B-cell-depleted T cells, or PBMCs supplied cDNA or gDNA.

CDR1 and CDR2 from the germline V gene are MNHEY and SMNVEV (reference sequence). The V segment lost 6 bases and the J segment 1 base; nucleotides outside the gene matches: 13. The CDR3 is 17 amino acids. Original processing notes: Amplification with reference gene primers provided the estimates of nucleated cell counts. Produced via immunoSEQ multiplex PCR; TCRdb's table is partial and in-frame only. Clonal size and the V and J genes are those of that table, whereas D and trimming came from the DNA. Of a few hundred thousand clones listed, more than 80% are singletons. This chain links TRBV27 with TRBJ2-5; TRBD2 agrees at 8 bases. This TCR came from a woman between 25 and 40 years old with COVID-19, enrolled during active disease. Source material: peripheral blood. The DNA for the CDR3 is TGTGCCAGCAGCCGTAGTGGGACTAGTGAGAGCCAAGAGACCCAGTACTTC. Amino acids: CASSRSGTSESQETQYF.